Listed below are T cell receptor beta chains from one sample, sequenced in a study of control samples from healthy donors and cancer patients. The repertoire was sequenced with immunoSEQ multiplex PCR; TCRdb's copy has only in-frame clones and lacks some. The sample has some 150,000 clones, approximately 94% seen once. Sequencing was carried out using PBMCs. These receptors came from a man aged 55 to 70 with colorectal cancer. The CDR3 runs from the conserved cysteine through the conserved F or W. The order of the fields is V gene, D gene, J gene, clone size, CDR3 length, CDR3 protein, CDR3 DNA. The D gene is left open where the match is weak. A clone size is listed for some rows: how often the clone was seen (once, few, many), or a class if it is expanded.

>TRBV7-2|TRBD2|TRBJ2-3|.|16
CASSLGGGGAEDTQYF
TGTGCCAGCAGCTTAGGGGGCGGGGGGGCGGAAGATACGCAGTATTTT
>TRBV4-1|TRBD1|TRBJ2-5|once|16
CASSQNDRGVGETQYF
TGCGCCAGCAGCCAGAACGACAGGGGGGTTGGAGAGACCCAGTACTTC
>TRBV21-1|.|TRBJ2-7|.|15
CASSKGGRRPYEQYF
TGTGCCAGCAGCAAAGGAGGGAGGAGGCCCTACGAGCAGTACTTC
>TRBV6-5|.|TRBJ1-4|.|15
CASSYSWTEAGKLFF
TGTGCCAGCAGTTACTCGTGGACGGAGGCGGGAAAACTGTTTTTT
>TRBV7-2|TRBD2|TRBJ2-5|.|15
CASSLGLAGGETQYF
TGTGCCAGCAGCTTAGGACTAGCGGGGGGGGAGACCCAGTACTTC
>TRBV12-3/TRBV12-4|.|TRBJ1-4|few|13
CASSLGGSEKLFF
TGTGCCAGCAGTTTAGGGGGTAGTGAAAAACTGTTTTTT
>TRBV19|.|TRBJ2-7|.|15
CASSIVGGAGYEQYF
TGTGCCAGTAGTATAGTAGGGGGTGCAGGCTACGAGCAGTACTTC
>TRBV9|TRBD1|TRBJ1-3|.|16
CASSGGQGAGGNTIYF
TGTGCCAGCAGCGGGGGACAGGGGGCAGGTGGAAACACCATATATTTT
>TRBV19|TRBD2|TRBJ2-3|.|16
CASSFRLATSTDTQYF
TGTGCCAGTAGTTTCCGACTAGCGACTAGCACAGATACGCAGTATTTT
>TRBV4-1|.|TRBJ2-1|.|16
CASSQRNDRYYNEQFF
TGCGCCAGCAGCCAACGGAACGACAGGTACTACAATGAGCAGTTCTTC
>TRBV5-4|.|TRBJ2-2|.|14
CASSLAAGTGELFF
TGTGCCAGCAGCTTGGCGGCAGGGACCGGGGAGCTGTTTTTT
>TRBV19|.|TRBJ1-5|.|16
CASSIEVSLSNQPQHF
TGTGCCAGTAGTATCGAGGTCTCTCTTAGCAATCAGCCCCAGCATTTT
>TRBV12-3/TRBV12-4|.|TRBJ1-5|.|12
CASSFLGQPQHF
TGTGCCAGCAGTTTTTTGGGTCAGCCCCAGCATTTT
>TRBV7-2|TRBD1|TRBJ1-2|.|14
CASSSADREEGYTF
TGTGCCAGCAGCTCAGCGGACAGGGAAGAGGGCTACACCTTC
>TRBV11-2|TRBD2|TRBJ2-2|.|15
CASSIRGGDTGELFF
TGTGCCAGCAGCATTCGCGGGGGTGACACCGGGGAGCTGTTTTTT
>TRBV15|TRBD2|TRBJ2-5|.|18
CATSRDWASGGAGETQYF
TGTGCCACCAGCAGAGATTGGGCTAGCGGGGGGGCCGGGGAGACCCAGTACTTC
>TRBV19|TRBD2|TRBJ2-1|.|15
CASSLRGDGYNEQFF
TGTGCCAGTAGTCTTCGGGGGGACGGGTACAATGAGCAGTTCTTC
>TRBV3-1/TRBV3-2|.|TRBJ2-7|few|15
CASSQDHSYRGEQYF
TGTGCCAGCAGCCAAGATCACAGCTACCGGGGCGAGCAGTACTTC
>TRBV19|.|TRBJ1-2|.|13
CASSIARGNGYTF
TGTGCCAGTAGTATAGCCCGGGGTAACGGCTACACCTTC
>TRBV10-3|TRBD1|TRBJ1-3|.|15
CATGAGTASGNTIYF
TGTGCCACCGGGGCCGGGACAGCCTCTGGAAACACCATATATTTT
>TRBV7-2|TRBD1|TRBJ2-5|.|15
CASSSRTGAKETQYF
TGTGCCAGCAGTTCCCGGACAGGGGCAAAGGAGACCCAGTACTTC